This passage covers 26 T cell receptor beta chains from one sample sequenced in a study of T cell repertoires in aging, cancer and after chemotherapy. The template was genomic DNA from peripheral blood, not RNA. Multiplex touch-down PCR with TRB-A/B primers amplified rearranged V-D-J TRB sequences. TCRdb re-analysed the multiplex PCR reads in MiXCR, keeping a single row per CDR3 protein. The sample includes under 4,000 distinct CDR3 sequences, around 32% of them seen just once. Sequences were obtained from blood. These TCRs come from a human donor with a solid tumor.

To note about this clonotype: This clone may be a read error of a much larger clone one base away. The rearrangement uses TRBV6-2 or TRBV6-3 and TRBJ2-1; TRBD1 or TRBD2 may be the D gene (5 bases each). Germline CDR1 is MNHEY and CDR2 is SVGEGT. CDR3 length: 14 residues. CDR3 coding DNA: TGTGCCAGCAGCCCTCCAGGGACCTACAATAAGCAGTTCTTC. Its translation: CASSPPGTYNKQFF.

This clonotype was seen only a few times. The chain combines TRBV7-9 with TRBJ2-1; TRBD1 aligns across 9 bases. The CDR3 has 13 residues. The V gene's germline CDR1 is SEHNR and CDR2 FQNEAQ (reference sequence). Trimming at V came to 5 bases and at J to 6 bases, leaving 2 bases not matched to a gene. The CDR3 DNA reads TGTGCCAGCAGCCCGGGACAGGGCAATGAGCAGTTCTTC. Translation gives CASSPGQGNEQFF. Drawing the rest from reference TRBV7-9 and TRBJ2-1, the complete variable domain is DTGVSQNPRHKITKRGQNVTFRCDPISEHNRLYWYRQTLGQGPEFLTYFQNEAQLEKSRLLSDRFSAERPKGSFSTLEIQRTEQGDSAMYLCASSPGQGNEQFFGPGTRLTVL.

This clonotype appeared a few times. Here the CDR3 reads CASSIGGGEGNQPQHF. DNA of the CDR3: TGTGCCAGTAGTATTGGAGGAGGGGAAGGCAATCAGCCCCAGCATTTT. The chain joins TRBV19 to TRBJ1-5, with D possibly being TRBD1 (5 bases). CDR3 length equals 16 residues. Trimming left V 3 bases short and J 2 bases short, with 14 bases between. The germline V gene has CDR1 LNHDA and CDR2 SQIVND (reference sequence).

This clonotype is termed large. The CDR3 DNA follows: TGCAGCGTTGGGGGCGGGAGTGGCACAGATACGCAGTATTTT. Translation gives CSVGGGSGTDTQYF. The V and J genes are TRBV29-1 and TRBJ2-3; TRBD2 matches at 7 bases. Per germline, CDR1 SQVTM and CDR2 ANQGSEA. This CDR3 has 14 residues. The J segment lost 1 base and the V segment lost 4 bases, leaving 5 bases of the junction unmatched.

The genes are TRBV4-1 and TRBJ1-2; tentative D call: TRBD1 (5 bases). The CDR3 covers 14 residues. Germline CDR1 and CDR2: MGHRA and YSYEKL. V gave up 4 bases and J gave up 8 bases, with 17 bases separating them. Here the CDR3 DNA reads TGCGCCAGCAGCCCCGTTGGGGGTCCCGTGGGCTACACCTTC. It codes for CASSPVGGPVGYTF.

This clonotype was counted between two and nine times. The chain couples TRBV5-1 to TRBJ2-7, with 7 nucleotides matching TRBD1. The V segment lost 1 base and the J segment 1 base; nucleotides outside the gene matches: 2. Germline V gene lookup returns CDR1 SGHRS and CDR2 YFSETQ. CDR3 size: 14 residues. CDR3 sequence: CASSLYRGSYEQYF. CDR3 nucleotide sequence: TGCGCCAGCAGCTTGTACAGGGGATCCTACGAGCAGTACTTC.

The V and J genes are TRBV19 and TRBJ1-4; the match to TRBD1 covers 12 bases. The CDR3 is 18 residues long. The J segment lost 4 bases and the V segment lost 5 bases, leaving 11 bases of the junction unmatched. Germline values: CDR1 LNHDA, CDR2 SQIVND (reference sequence). The CDR3, as DNA: TGTGCCAGTAGTTCCCGCCGGGACAGGGGGCCAAATAATGAAAAACTGTTTTTT. It translates to CASSSRRDRGPNNEKLFF.

V usage is TRBV5-1 and J usage is TRBJ1-1, with D perhaps TRBD1 (6 bases). Germline V gene sequence: CDR1 SGHRS, CDR2 YFSETQ. CDR3 length: 16 amino acids. Trimming left V 2 bases short and J 0 bases short, with 14 bases between. CDR3 bases: TGCGCCAGCAGCTTCTTGACAGGACGCATGAACACTGAAGCTTTCTTT. Protein product: CASSFLTGRMNTEAFF. The full variable domain, rest sourced from reference TRBV5-1 and TRBJ1-1, is KAGVTQTPRYLIKTRGQQVTLSCSPISGHRSVSWYQQTPGQGLQFLFEYFSETQRNKGNFPGRFSGRQFSNSRSEMNVSTLELGDSALYLCASSFLTGRMNTEAFFGQGTRLTVV.

J is TRBJ1-5 and V is TRBV6-5; 10 bases fit TRBD1. V shed 8 bases and J 6 bases; nucleotides not matched to a gene: 19. Germline CDR1 and CDR2: MNHEY and SVGAGI. The CDR3 has 18 amino acids. DNA for the CDR3: TGTGCCAGCCCAAAAGGGACAGGGGTAAAGAGTTGGGGTCAGCCCCAGCATTTT. This gives the protein CASPKGTGVKSWGQPQHF.

The chain carries TRBV5-4 and TRBJ1-1, with 8 bases lining up with TRBD1. The CDR3 covers 17 residues. Trimming at V came to 0 bases and at J to 1 base, leaving 8 bases not matched to a gene. Germline CDR1 and CDR2: SGHNT and YYREEE (reference sequence). The CDR3: CASSLAGLGTGNTEAFF. Written as DNA, the CDR3 is TGTGCCAGCAGCTTGGCCGGATTGGGGACAGGGAACACTGAAGCTTTCTTT.

The table lists this clonotype with a few counts. The V and J genes are TRBV13 and TRBJ1-1, with D unresolved. The V gene lost 2 bases and the J gene lost 6 bases, with 10 bases spanning the gap. Germline V gene data show CDR1 as PRHDT and CDR2 as FYEKMQ (reference sequence). The CDR3 totals 13 residues. The CDR3 is CASSLTGQAEAFF. The CDR3 coding sequence is TGTGCCAGCAGCTTAACCGGCCAGGCTGAAGCTTTCTTT. The full variable domain, completed using reference TRBV13 and TRBJ1-1, is AAGVIQSPRHLIKEKRETATLKCYPIPRHDTVYWYQQGPGQDPQFLISFYEKMQSDKGSIPDRFSAQQFSDYHSELNMSSLELGDSALYFCASSLTGQAEAFFGQGTRLTVV.

This clonotype has just a few counts. V is TRBV11-1 and J is TRBJ2-1; no clear D gene. The CDR3 is made up of 12 amino acids. Germline values: CDR1 SGHAT, CDR2 FQDESV (reference sequence). V was clipped by 5 bases and J by 10 bases, with 12 bases between them. In DNA form, the CDR3 reads TGTGCCAGCAGCCCGAGCAAAGGAGAGCAGTTCTTC. As protein: CASSPSKGEQFF.

This clonotype is categorized as medium-sized. The chain employs TRBV4-2 and TRBJ2-1; TRBD2 matches at 7 bases. The CDR3 sequence is 16 residues long. V lost 0 bases, J lost 7 bases, and 9 bases stayed unmatched. CDR1 and CDR2 from the germline V gene are LGHNA and YNFKEQ. CDR3 nucleotides: TGTGCCAGCAGCCAAGATGACGGACTAGTAAGGAATGAGCAGTTCTTC. It encodes CASSQDDGLVRNEQFF.

In its sample, this clonotype is medium-sized. V and J are TRBV5-5 and TRBJ2-2; tentatively, D is TRBD2 (6 bases). CDR1 and CDR2 from the germline V gene are SGHKS and YYEKEE (reference sequence). With 5 bases removed from V and 3 bases from J, the gap between germline ends came to 14 bases. The CDR3 covers 15 residues. DNA for the CDR3: TGTGCCAGCAGGCAACGGGACTCTGACACCGGGGAGCTGTTTTTT. Translating it yields CASRQRDSDTGELFF.

This chain connects TRBV18 to TRBJ1-1, with D perhaps matching TRBD1 (5 bases). The V gene lost 7 bases and the J gene lost 5 bases, with 20 bases spanning the gap. Germline CDR1 and CDR2: KGHSH and LQKENI. The CDR3 extends over 15 amino acids. CDR3 sequence (DNA): TGTGCCAGCTTACCGATCAGGGAAGACTGGACTGAAGCTTTCTTT. Translated: CASLPIREDWTEAFF.

In regard to this clonotype: Relative to the germline gene, one junction end is altered; a read error may explain this. The chain couples TRBV6-1 to TRBJ1-4; 12 bases line up with TRBD1. The CDR3 totals 18 residues. Germline lookup yields CDR1 MNHNS and CDR2 SASEGT. In DNA form, the CDR3 reads TGTGCCAACAGTCGCACCGGGACAGGGGGCGGTGGTTTGGAAAAACTGTTTTTT. Residues: CANSRTGTGGGGLEKLFF.

This clonotype has just a few counts. This chain joins TRBV20-1 and TRBJ2-1, with 7 nucleotides matching TRBD2. V trimming: 0 bases; J trimming: 5 bases; junction bases outside the gene matches: 7. Germline CDR1 DFQATT, CDR2 SNEGSKA (reference sequence). This CDR3 is built from 15 residues. CDR3 DNA: TGCAGTGCTAGAGATACAGCGGGGTTTAACAATGAGCAGTTCTTC. It yields the protein CSARDTAGFNNEQFF.

This clonotype turned up a few times. The genes are TRBV19 and TRBJ1-1, with D unclear. CDR1 LNHDA and CDR2 SQIVND come from the germline V gene (reference sequence). This CDR3 comprises 12 residues. V lost 5 bases to trimming and J lost 3 bases, with 7 bases between them. The CDR3 here is CASSYLDTEAFF. The CDR3 nucleotides are TGTGCCAGTAGTTACCTAGACACTGAAGCTTTCTTT.

V gene TRBV19 combines with J gene TRBJ1-3, with D unresolved. The germline gives CDR1 LNHDA, CDR2 SQIVND (reference sequence). This CDR3 spans 14 amino acids. Trimming took off 5 bases at V and 3 bases at J, with 11 bases between the two ends. CDR3 in amino acids: CASSFLENGNTIYF. The CDR3 DNA follows: TGTGCCAGTAGTTTTCTGGAGAATGGAAACACCATATATTTT.

V is TRBV6-5 and J is TRBJ1-3; no clear D. V lost 4 bases to trimming and J lost 4 bases, with 5 bases between them. Per germline, CDR1 MNHEY and CDR2 SVGAGI. The CDR3 loop spans 12 amino acids. DNA of the CDR3: TGTGCCAGCAGTTCCCCAGGAAACACCATATATTTT. Translated, it gives CASSSPGNTIYF.

This clonotype is judged medium-sized (0.01 to 0.1%). The chain's CDR3 is CASSTPGATGANVLTF. The CDR3 DNA reads as TGTGCCAGTAGTACCCCGGGGGCGACTGGGGCCAACGTCCTGACTTTC. The chain uses TRBV19 and TRBJ2-6; D may correspond to TRBD1 or TRBD2 (6 bases each). This CDR3 comprises 16 residues. CDR1 and CDR2 from the germline V gene are LNHDA and SQIVND (reference sequence). Trimming cost V 4 bases and J 2 bases, with 12 bases left between them.

This clonotype was detected only a few times. The chain is built from TRBV7-6 and TRBJ2-1, with D perhaps matching TRBD1 (6 bases). CDR1 SGHVS and CDR2 FNYEAQ come from the germline V gene. V lost 4 bases and J 6 bases, leaving 16 bases between the germline ends. The CDR3 covers 15 residues. The CDR3 sequence is CASSSDRITGNEQFF. DNA for the CDR3: TGTGCCAGCAGCTCCGACAGGATCACCGGCAATGAGCAGTTCTTC.

This clonotype was seen a few times. The chain combines TRBV20-1 with TRBJ2-3; TRBD1 matches at 8 bases. Trimming at V came to 1 base and at J to 4 bases, leaving 7 bases not matched to a gene. Germline CDR1 and CDR2: DFQATT and SNEGSKA (reference sequence). The CDR3 spans 15 residues. For the CDR3, the DNA is TGCAGTGCTAGAGTTGCGACAGGGGATCCAGATACGCAGTATTTT. Its translation is CSARVATGDPDTQYF.

Only a few counts were recorded for this clonotype. The chain employs TRBV24-1 and TRBJ1-1; TRBD1 aligns across 7 bases. The germline CDR1 and CDR2 sequences are KGHDR and SFDVKD. Trimming cost V 10 bases and J 7 bases; bases outside gene matches: 5. This CDR3 region has 11 residues. This CDR3 reads CATRDSREAFF. CDR3 bases: TGTGCCACGAGGGACAGTCGTGAAGCTTTCTTT.

This chain joins TRBV19 and TRBJ2-1; tentative D call: TRBD1 (6 bases). Germline assignment: CDR1 LNHDA and CDR2 SQIVND (reference sequence). CDR3 length equals 13 residues. Trimming cost V 5 bases and J 3 bases, with 8 bases left between them. The CDR3 sequence is CASSLGGYNEQFF. CDR3 sequence (DNA): TGTGCCAGTAGTTTAGGGGGCTACAATGAGCAGTTCTTC.

The chain recombines TRBV15 with TRBJ2-3; weak D call: TRBD1 (6 bases). The CDR3 spans 19 residues. Deletions cut 6 bases from V and 3 bases from J, with 28 bases between. Per the germline V gene, CDR1 is LNHNV and CDR2 is YYDKDF (reference sequence). CDR3 sequence reads: CATSLGASRKHPRTDTQYF. As DNA, the CDR3 is TGTGCCACCAGTCTGGGGGCCAGCAGGAAACATCCAAGGACAGATACGCAGTATTTT.